This T cell receptor (beta chain) was identified during a study of T cell clones after liver transplantation. Overall study findings and caveats: Conclusions were preliminary, with small, heterogeneous patient groups.

The CDR3 sequence is 17 residues long. CDR1 is MNHEY, CDR2 SMNVEV, per germline (reference sequence). V lost 8 bases, J lost 0 bases, and 20 bases lay in between. The repertoire was sequenced with immunoSEQ multiplex PCR; TCRdb's copy has only in-frame clones and lacks some. The table lists under 130,000 clones, about 80% of them singletons, with roughly 2.8% in the top ten. Notes on this clone: Antigen unknown.

This chain links TRBV27 with TRBJ2-1; D not resolved. The clonotype comes from a human patient who received a liver transplant. Some T cells may be graft donor cells. Sequenced material: CD4+ T cells from blood, taken approximately 43 months after liver transplant. CDR3 amino acids: CASQPGFVTPSYNEQFF. The CDR3 nucleotides read TGTGCCAGCCAGCCGGGTTTCGTTACCCCCTCCTACAATGAGCAGTTCTTC.